Listed here is a single T cell receptor beta chain. TCRdb used MiXCR to reprocess the RT-PCR reads, holding one entry per CDR3 protein. Altogether about a million distinct CDR3 sequences are present, about a sixth being singletons, with the ten largest covering around 6%. Germline assignment: CDR1 MGHRA and CDR2 YSYEKL. V dropped 0 bases and J dropped 3 bases, with 14 bases sitting between them. This CDR3 is 16 amino acids long. This sample was included in a study of patients and donors after allogeneic stem cell transplantation. Sample: blood, either unsorted or a sorted T cell fraction (not recorded which). This clonotype originated in a human donor who was either an allogeneic HSCT recipient or a stem cell or donor lymphocyte infusion donor (not recorded which). It is not recorded whose cells these are; they may come from a transplant donor. The rearrangement joins TRBV4-1 to TRBJ1-2, with D uncertain. The CDR3 nucleotides read TGCGCCAGCAGCCAAGAGGGAACGACAAGGTACTATGGCTACACCTTC. This encodes CASSQEGTTRYYGYTF.